The TCR beta chain described here comes from a study of early T cells in non-severe SARS-CoV-2 infection. Study findings and constraints: A preference for anti-spike CD8 responses marked VDJdb matching, which missed private and CD4 specificities.

In regard to this clonotype: Its antigen remains unknown.

The germline gives CDR1 PRHDT, CDR2 FYEKMQ (reference sequence). The CDR3 spans 15 residues. Trimming stripped 4 bases from V and 0 bases from J, with 7 bases between. MiXCR, run by TCRdb on the 5' RACE reads, gives a single entry per CDR3 protein. The table lists 75,000 to 100,000 distinct CDR3 sequences, around 16% of them singletons. The source is an adult who was a healthcare worker with PCR-confirmed SARS-CoV-2 infection or an uninfected control (not recorded which). The sample comprised whole blood. The chain uses TRBV13 and TRBJ2-6; D is uncertain. CDR3 region: CASSSSSSGANVLTF. CDR3 nucleotide sequence: TGTGCCAGCAGCTCGTCTAGCTCTGGGGCCAACGTCCTGACTTTC.